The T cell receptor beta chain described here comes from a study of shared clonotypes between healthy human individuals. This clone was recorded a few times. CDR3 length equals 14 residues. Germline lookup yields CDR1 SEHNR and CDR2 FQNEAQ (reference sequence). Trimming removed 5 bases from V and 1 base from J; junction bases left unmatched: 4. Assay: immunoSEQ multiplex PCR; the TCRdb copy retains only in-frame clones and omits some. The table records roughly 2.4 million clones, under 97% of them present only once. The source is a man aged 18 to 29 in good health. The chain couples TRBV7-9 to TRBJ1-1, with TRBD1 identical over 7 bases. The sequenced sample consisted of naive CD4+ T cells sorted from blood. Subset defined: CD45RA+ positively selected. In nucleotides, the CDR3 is TGTGCCAGCAGCCAGGGGGGCGCGAACACTGAAGCTTTCTTT. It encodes CASSQGGANTEAFF.